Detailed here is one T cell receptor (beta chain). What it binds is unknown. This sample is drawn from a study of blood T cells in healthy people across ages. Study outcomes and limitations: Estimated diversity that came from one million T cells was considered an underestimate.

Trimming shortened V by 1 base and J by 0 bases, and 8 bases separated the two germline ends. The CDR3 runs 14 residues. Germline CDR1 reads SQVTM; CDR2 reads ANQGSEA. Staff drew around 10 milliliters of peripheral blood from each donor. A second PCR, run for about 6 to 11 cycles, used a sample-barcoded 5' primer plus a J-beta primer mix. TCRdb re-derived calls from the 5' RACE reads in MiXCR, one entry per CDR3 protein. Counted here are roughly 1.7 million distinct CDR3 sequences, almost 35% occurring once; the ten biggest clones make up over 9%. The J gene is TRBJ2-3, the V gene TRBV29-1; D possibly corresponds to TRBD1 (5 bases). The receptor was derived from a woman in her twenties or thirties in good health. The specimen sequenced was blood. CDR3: CSVEGAGSTDTQYF. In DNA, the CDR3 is TGCAGCGTTGAAGGGGCAGGGAGCACAGATACGCAGTATTTT.